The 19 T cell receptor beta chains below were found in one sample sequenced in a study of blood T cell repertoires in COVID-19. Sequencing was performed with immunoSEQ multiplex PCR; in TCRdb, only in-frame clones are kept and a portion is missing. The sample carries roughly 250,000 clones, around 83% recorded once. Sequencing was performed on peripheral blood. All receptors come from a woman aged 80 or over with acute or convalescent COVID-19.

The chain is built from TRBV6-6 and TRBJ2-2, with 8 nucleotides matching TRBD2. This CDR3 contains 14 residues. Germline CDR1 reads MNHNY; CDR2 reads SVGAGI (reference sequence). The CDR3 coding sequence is TGTGTTAAGCGGGGGACGGCAAACACCGGGGAGCTGTTTTTT. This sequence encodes CVKRGTANTGELFF.

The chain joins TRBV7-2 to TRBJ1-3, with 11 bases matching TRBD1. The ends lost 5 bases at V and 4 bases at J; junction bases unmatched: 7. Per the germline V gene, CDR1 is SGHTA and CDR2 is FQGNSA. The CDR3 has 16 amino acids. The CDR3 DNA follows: TGTGCCAGCAGCGGAGGCGGGACAGGGGGAGGAAACACCATATATTTT. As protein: CASSGGGTGGGNTIYF.

In DNA form, the CDR3 reads TGTGCCAGCCAGGATGGGAGCGGGGGGAAAGAGACCCAGTACTTC. It is translated as CASQDGSGGKETQYF. The rearrangement links TRBV19 to TRBJ2-5, with 9 positions matching TRBD2. This CDR3 has 15 residues. Germline V CDR1 and CDR2: LNHDA, SQIVND (reference sequence). Trimming at V came to 9 bases and at J to 3 bases, leaving 11 bases not matched to a gene. The full variable domain, rest sourced from reference TRBV19 and TRBJ2-5, is DGGITQSPKYLFRKEGQNVTLSCEQNLNHDAMYWYRQDPGQGLRLIYYSQIVNDFQKGDIAEGYSVSREKKESFPLTVTSAQKNPTAFYLCASQDGSGGKETQYFGPGTRLLVL.

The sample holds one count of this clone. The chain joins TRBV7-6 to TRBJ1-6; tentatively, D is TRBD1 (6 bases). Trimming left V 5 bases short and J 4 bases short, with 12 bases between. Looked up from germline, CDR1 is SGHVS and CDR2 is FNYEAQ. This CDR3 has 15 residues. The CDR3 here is CASSHSDRYNSPLHF. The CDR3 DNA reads TGTGCCAGCAGCCATTCGGACAGATATAATTCACCCCTCCACTTT.

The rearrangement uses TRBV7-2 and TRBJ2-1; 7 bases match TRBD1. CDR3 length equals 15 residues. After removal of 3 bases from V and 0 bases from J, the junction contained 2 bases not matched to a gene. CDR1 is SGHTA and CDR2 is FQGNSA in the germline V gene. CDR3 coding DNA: TGTGCCAGCAGCTTCGGGACAGACTCCTACAATGAGCAGTTCTTC. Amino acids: CASSFGTDSYNEQFF.

CDR3 coding DNA: TGTGCCAGTAGGGACAGGGAAAATAAGGATAATTCCCTCCACTTT. Its translation is CASRDRENKDNSLHF. This chain links TRBV19 with TRBJ1-6; TRBD1 matches 8 bases. From germline, CDR1 is LNHDA and CDR2 SQIVND (reference sequence). V was clipped by 6 bases and J by 14 bases; unmatched bases: 15. The CDR3 extends over 15 amino acids. The entire variable domain, with the rest obtained from reference TRBV19 and TRBJ1-6, is as follows: DGGITQSPKYLFRKEGQNVTLSCEQNLNHDAMYWYRQDPGQGLRLIYYSQIVNDFQKGDIAEGYSVSREKKESFPLTVTSAQKNPTAFYLCASRDRENKDNSLHFGNGTRLTVT.

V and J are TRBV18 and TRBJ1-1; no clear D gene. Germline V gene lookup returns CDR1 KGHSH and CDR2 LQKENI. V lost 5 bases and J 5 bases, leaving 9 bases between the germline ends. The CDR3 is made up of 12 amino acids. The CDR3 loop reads CASSSGKTEAFF. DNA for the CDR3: TGTGCCAGCTCAAGCGGCAAGACTGAAGCTTTCTTT.

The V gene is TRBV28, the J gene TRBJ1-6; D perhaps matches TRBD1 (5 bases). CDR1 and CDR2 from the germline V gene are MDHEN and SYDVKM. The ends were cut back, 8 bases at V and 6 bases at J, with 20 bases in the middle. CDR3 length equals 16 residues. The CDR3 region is CASEERAGWSNSPLHF. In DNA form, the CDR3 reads TGTGCCAGCGAAGAGAGAGCAGGGTGGAGTAATTCACCCCTCCACTTT.

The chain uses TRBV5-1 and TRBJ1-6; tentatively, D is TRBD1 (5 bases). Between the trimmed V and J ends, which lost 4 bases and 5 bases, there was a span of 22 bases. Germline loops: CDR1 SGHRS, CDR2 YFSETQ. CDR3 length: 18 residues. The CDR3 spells CASSLLPVGVRNNSPLHF. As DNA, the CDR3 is TGCGCCAGCAGCCTCCTCCCGGTAGGGGTGAGGAATAATTCACCCCTCCACTTT. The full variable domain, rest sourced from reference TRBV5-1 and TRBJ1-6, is KAGVTQTPRYLIKTRGQQVTLSCSPISGHRSVSWYQQTPGQGLQFLFEYFSETQRNKGNFPGRFSGRQFSNSRSEMNVSTLELGDSALYLCASSLLPVGVRNNSPLHFGNGTRLTVT.

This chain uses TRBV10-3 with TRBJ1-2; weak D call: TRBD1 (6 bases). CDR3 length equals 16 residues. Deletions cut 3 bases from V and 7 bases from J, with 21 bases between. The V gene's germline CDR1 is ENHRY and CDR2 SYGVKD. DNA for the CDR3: TGTGCCATCAGTGACCGCCGGGGCAGGGGTTCCGTTGGCTACACCTTC. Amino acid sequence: CAISDRRGRGSVGYTF.

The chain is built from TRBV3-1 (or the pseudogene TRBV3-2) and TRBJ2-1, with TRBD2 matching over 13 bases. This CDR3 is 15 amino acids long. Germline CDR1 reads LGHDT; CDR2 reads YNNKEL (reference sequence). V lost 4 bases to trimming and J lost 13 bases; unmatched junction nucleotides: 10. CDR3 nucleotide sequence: TGTGCCAGCAGCCCAAAAAGGACTAGCGGGGGCCTCCAGTTCTTC. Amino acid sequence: CASSPKRTSGGLQFF.

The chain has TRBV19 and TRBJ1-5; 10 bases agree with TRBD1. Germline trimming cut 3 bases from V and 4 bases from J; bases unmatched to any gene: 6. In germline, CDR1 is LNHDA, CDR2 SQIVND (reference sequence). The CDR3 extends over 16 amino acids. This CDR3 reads CASSIGRTGGNQPQHF. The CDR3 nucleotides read TGTGCCAGTAGTATTGGGAGGACAGGGGGTAATCAGCCCCAGCATTTT.

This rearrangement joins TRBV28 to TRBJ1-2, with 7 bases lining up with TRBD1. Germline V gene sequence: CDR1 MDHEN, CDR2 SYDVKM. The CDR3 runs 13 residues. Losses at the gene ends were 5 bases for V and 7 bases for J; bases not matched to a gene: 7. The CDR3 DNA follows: TGTGCCAGCAGTCAAGGGGGCATGGTTGGCTACACCTTC. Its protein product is CASSQGGMVGYTF.

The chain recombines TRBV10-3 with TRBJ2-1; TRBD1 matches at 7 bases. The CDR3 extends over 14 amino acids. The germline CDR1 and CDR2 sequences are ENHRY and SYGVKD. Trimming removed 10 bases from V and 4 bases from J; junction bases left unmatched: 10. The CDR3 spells CATRQGLPYNEQFF. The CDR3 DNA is TGTGCCACTCGACAGGGCCTCCCTTACAATGAGCAGTTCTTC.

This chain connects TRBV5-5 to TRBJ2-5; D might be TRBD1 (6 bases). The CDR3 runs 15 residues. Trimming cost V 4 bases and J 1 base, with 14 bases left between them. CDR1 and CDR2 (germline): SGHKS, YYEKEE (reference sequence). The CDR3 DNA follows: TGTGCCAGCAGCAGCGACGGACAGAGCCAAGAGACCCAGTACTTC. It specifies CASSSDGQSQETQYF. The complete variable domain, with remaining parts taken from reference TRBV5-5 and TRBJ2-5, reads DAGVTQSPTHLIKTRGQQVTLRCSPISGHKSVSWYQQVLGQGPQFIFQYYEKEERGRGNFPDRFSARQFPNYSSELNVNALLLGDSALYLCASSSDGQSQETQYFGPGTRLLVL.

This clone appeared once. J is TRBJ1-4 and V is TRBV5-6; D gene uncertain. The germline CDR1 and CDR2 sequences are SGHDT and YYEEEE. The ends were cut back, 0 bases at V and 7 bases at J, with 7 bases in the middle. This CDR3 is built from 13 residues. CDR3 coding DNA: TGTGCCAGCAGCTTGGTCGGCGGTGAAAAACTGTTTTTT. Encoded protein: CASSLVGGEKLFF.

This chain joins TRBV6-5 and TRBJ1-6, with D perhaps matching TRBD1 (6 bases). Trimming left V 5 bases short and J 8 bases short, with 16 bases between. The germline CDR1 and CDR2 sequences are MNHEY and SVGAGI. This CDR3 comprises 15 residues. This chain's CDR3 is CASSIQGVSYSPLHF. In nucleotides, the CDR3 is TGTGCCAGCAGTATACAGGGAGTCAGCTATTCACCCCTCCACTTT.

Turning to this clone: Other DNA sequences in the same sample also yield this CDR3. This CDR3 reads CASSLEGTRNQPQHF. Written as DNA, the CDR3 is TGCGCCAGCAGCTTGGAGGGGACACGCAATCAGCCCCAGCATTTT. The chain is built from TRBV5-1 and TRBJ1-5; a weak D match, TRBD1 (6 bases). The CDR3 loop spans 15 amino acids. The germline V gene has CDR1 SGHRS and CDR2 YFSETQ. Between the trimmed V and J ends, which lost 0 bases and 2 bases, there was a span of 9 bases.

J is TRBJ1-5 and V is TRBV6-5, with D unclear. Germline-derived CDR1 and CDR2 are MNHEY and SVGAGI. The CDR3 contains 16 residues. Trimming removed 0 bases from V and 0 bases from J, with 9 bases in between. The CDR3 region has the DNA TGTGCCAGCAGTTACTCGATTAGTGGTAGCAATCAGCCCCAGCATTTT. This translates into CASSYSISGSNQPQHF.